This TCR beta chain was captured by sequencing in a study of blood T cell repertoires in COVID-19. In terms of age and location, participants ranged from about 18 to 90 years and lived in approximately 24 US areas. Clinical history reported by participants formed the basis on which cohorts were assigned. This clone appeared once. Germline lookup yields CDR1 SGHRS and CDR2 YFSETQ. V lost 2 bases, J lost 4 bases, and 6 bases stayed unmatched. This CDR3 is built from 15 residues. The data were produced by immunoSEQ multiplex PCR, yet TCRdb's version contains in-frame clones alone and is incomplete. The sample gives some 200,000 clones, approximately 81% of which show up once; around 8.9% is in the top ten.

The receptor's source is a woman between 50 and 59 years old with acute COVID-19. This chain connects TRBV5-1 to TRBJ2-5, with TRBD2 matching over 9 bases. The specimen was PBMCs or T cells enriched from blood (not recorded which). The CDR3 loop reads CASSFPGTSIETQYF. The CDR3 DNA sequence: TGCGCCAGCAGCTTCCCCGGGACTAGCATAGAGACCCAGTACTTC.